Listed here is a single TCR beta chain. As yet, its antigen is unknown. The CDR3 is made up of 16 amino acids. Germline CDR1 reads SGHNT; CDR2 reads YYREEE (reference sequence). V was pared by 4 bases and J by 0 bases, with 17 bases between. This entry belongs to a study of graft-versus-host responses after intestinal transplantation. Libraries were prepared by immunoSEQ multiplex PCR; TCRdb keeps only in-frame clonotypes and omits some of them. The sample has over 100,000 clones; 85% to 95% are singletons. V is TRBV5-4 and J is TRBJ2-7; no clear D gene. This sample comprised unstimulated CD8+ T cells sorted from spleen or lymph node cells, obtained before intestinal transplant. This TCR was sampled from a human donor who received an intestinal transplant. The CDR3 coding sequence is TGTGCCAGCAGCCCTGGACGTAGTTTCCTCTCCTACGAGCAGTACTTC. This encodes CASSPGRSFLSYEQYF.